What follows describes a single TCR beta chain. The target antigen is unknown. Synthesis of TCR cDNA relied on 5'RACE template switching, which attached a universal primer site and UMIs. TCRdb reprocessed the 5' RACE reads with MiXCR, giving one entry per CDR3 protein. The sample yields 300,000 to 400,000 distinct CDR3 sequences, roughly 8.7% seen once. The sample comes from a study of T cells after yellow fever vaccination. Findings of the study overall: A faster peak, day 5 versus 15, was reached by the weaker secondary response. Most primary-vaccination clones recurred post-booster (under 98% CD4, around 86% CD8). Only a minor proportion of clonotypes was detected across both CD4 and CD8 compartments.

The CDR3 totals 11 residues. The V end was cut by 6 bases, the J end by 6 bases, with 8 bases between. CDR1 and CDR2 (germline): MNHEY, SMNVEV (reference sequence). This rearrangement joins TRBV27 to TRBJ1-1; D call uncertain. The receptor's source is a man between 18 and 29 years old who received the YFV17D yellow fever vaccine. Material: PBMCs, obtained on the day of the first yellow fever vaccination. Here the CDR3 DNA reads TGTGCCAGCAGCTTCGGTGCTGAAGCTTTCTTT. Translation gives CASSFGAEAFF.